The clone carrying this T cell receptor (beta chain) was counted many times. The data were taken from a study of T cells after yellow fever vaccination. MiXCR was run by TCRdb on the 5' RACE reads, yielding one entry per CDR3 protein. The table lists under 300,000 distinct CDR3 sequences, about 7% of them singletons. Per germline, CDR1 SGHVS and CDR2 FQNEAQ. Between the trimmed V and J ends, which lost 1 base and 0 bases, there was a span of 13 bases. The CDR3 totals 16 residues. The chain uses TRBV7-8 and TRBJ2-7; a weak D match, TRBD2 (5 bases). This receptor was taken from a man between 25 and 39 years old who received the YFV17D yellow fever vaccine. The sequenced sample was CD4+ T cells sorted from PBMCs, obtained 15 days after the yellow fever booster vaccination. CDR3 nucleotides: TGTGCCAGCAGCTTAGAAGTAGCGCGGAGCTCCTACGAGCAGTACTTC. It is translated as CASSLEVARSSYEQYF.